These 20 T cell receptor beta chains share one sample of origin, sequenced in a study of cytomegalovirus exposure and HLA in healthy donors. 13 Jbeta primers and 60 Vbeta primers were used for the PCR. Libraries were prepared by immunoSEQ multiplex PCR; TCRdb keeps only in-frame clonotypes and omits some of them. The table records about 300,000 clones, roughly 89% of them present only once. The sequenced sample was PBMCs. The receptor source for this set is a man aged 35-49 years in good health and CMV-seropositive.

The chain has TRBV28 and TRBJ1-4, with D perhaps TRBD1 (5 bases). V shed 11 bases and J shed 7 bases, with 14 bases lying between them. Per the germline V gene, CDR1 is MDHEN and CDR2 is SYDVKM. The CDR3 is 12 amino acids. CDR3 region: CAAGGGPEKLFF. Here the CDR3 DNA reads TGTGCCGCGGGGGGGGGTCCTGAAAAACTGTTTTTT.

The J gene is TRBJ2-5, the V gene TRBV6-1; 10 bases agree with TRBD1. Germline V gives CDR1 MNHNS, CDR2 SASEGT. Trimming at V came to 10 bases and at J to 4 bases, leaving 3 bases not matched to a gene. The CDR3 has 12 amino acids. The CDR3 DNA sequence: TGTGCCACCCGGACAGGGGGAGAGACCCAGTACTTC. Protein sequence: CATRTGGETQYF.

This clone showed up just a few times. The V and J genes are TRBV6-1 and TRBJ1-5, with 10 bases lining up with TRBD1. The CDR3 spans 15 residues. Trimming took 4 bases from V and 7 from J; bases not matched to a gene: 7. CDR1 is MNHNS, CDR2 SASEGT, per germline. DNA for the CDR3: TGTGCCAGCAGTGGAGGACAGGGGGGGAAACAGCCCCAGCATTTT. This codes for CASSGGQGGKQPQHF.

This rearrangement joins TRBV7-8 to TRBJ2-7, with a tentative D call TRBD1 (6 bases). This CDR3 has 14 amino acids. V was shortened by 0 bases and J by 4 bases, with 10 bases between the two germline ends. Per the germline V gene, CDR1 is SGHVS and CDR2 is FQNEAQ. The CDR3 DNA reads as TGTGCCAGCAGCTTAGCTGGGGGCTGGTACGAGCAGTACTTC. Protein: CASSLAGGWYEQYF.

J is TRBJ2-7 and V is TRBV27; D may be TRBD2 (6 bases). The CDR3 consists of 14 residues. Germline CDR1 MNHEY, CDR2 SMNVEV (reference sequence). Between the trimmed V and J ends, which lost 4 bases and 5 bases, there was a span of 15 bases. The chain's CDR3 is CASSSRGSGHEQYF. In DNA, the CDR3 is TGTGCCAGCAGTTCCCGCGGTAGCGGTCACGAGCAGTACTTC.

The chain is built from TRBV2 and TRBJ2-5, with D uncertain. V shed 8 bases and J shed 5 bases, with 6 bases lying between them. Germline CDR1 reads SNHLY; CDR2 reads FYNNEI. The CDR3 length is 10 residues. The CDR3, as DNA: TGTGCCAGCGGTGCGGAGACCCAGTACTTC. It yields the protein CASGAETQYF.

The chain carries TRBV27 and TRBJ2-1, with D perhaps matching TRBD2 (6 bases). V gave up 5 bases and J gave up 3 bases, with 14 bases separating them. In germline, CDR1 is MNHEY, CDR2 SMNVEV (reference sequence). This CDR3 region has 15 residues. CDR3 region: CASSERGTDYNEQFF. In DNA, the CDR3 is TGTGCCAGCAGTGAGCGCGGGACGGACTACAATGAGCAGTTCTTC.

The chain has TRBV2 and TRBJ2-2; D remains unclear. Trimming left V 3 bases short and J 2 bases short, with 7 bases between. CDR3 length: 14 amino acids. Germline V lookup: CDR1 SNHLY, CDR2 FYNNEI. In DNA, the CDR3 is TGTGCCAGCAGTGACAGGCTTAACACCGGGGAGCTGTTTTTT. Translating gives CASSDRLNTGELFF.

This chain connects TRBV5-4 to TRBJ2-7; 8 bases are shared with TRBD2. The CDR3 covers 16 residues. CDR1 and CDR2 from the germline V gene are SGHNT and YYREEE (reference sequence). The V gene end was trimmed by 4 bases and the J gene end by 3 bases; junction bases not matched to a gene: 12. The CDR3 bases are TGTGCCAGCAGCCCGGCCCCCAGCGGGAGCGTCTACGAGCAGTACTTC. Its protein product is CASSPAPSGSVYEQYF.

The rearrangement uses TRBV18 and TRBJ2-5; no firm D call. V gave up 2 bases and J gave up 5 bases, with 12 bases separating them. This CDR3 is 14 amino acids long. CDR1 KGHSH and CDR2 LQKENI come from the germline V gene. CDR3 region: CASSPEASAETQYF. CDR3 bases: TGTGCCAGCTCACCAGAGGCCAGCGCGGAGACCCAGTACTTC.

This rearrangement joins TRBV7-9 to TRBJ2-7; TRBD1 aligns across 9 bases. This CDR3 has 14 amino acids. Germline V gives CDR1 SEHNR, CDR2 FQNEAQ (reference sequence). The J segment lost 5 bases and the V segment lost 5 bases, leaving 7 bases of the junction unmatched. The CDR3 coding sequence is TGTGCCAGCAGCGACCGGGACAGGGAGCACGAGCAGTACTTC. Its protein is CASSDRDREHEQYF.

V usage is TRBV5-1 and J usage is TRBJ2-7, with D possibly TRBD2 on 6 matching bases. V lost 3 bases and J 0 bases, leaving 7 bases between the germline ends. CDR1 and CDR2 from the germline V gene are SGHRS and YFSETQ. This CDR3 region has 13 residues. The CDR3, as DNA: TGCGCCAGCAGCTCGACTAGCTCCTACGAGCAGTACTTC. Amino acid sequence: CASSSTSSYEQYF.

CDR3: CASSSLVGDGYEQYF. CDR3 sequence (DNA): TGTGCCAGCAGCTCCCTCGTGGGAGACGGGTACGAGCAGTACTTC. The chain carries TRBV7-2 and TRBJ2-5, with a tentative D call TRBD2 (5 bases). The J call may be incorrect, as the DNA end agrees better with TRBJ2-7. This CDR3 is 15 amino acids long. Germline lookup yields CDR1 SGHTA and CDR2 FQGNSA.

The gene calls are TRBV27 and TRBJ1-1, with D perhaps matching TRBD1 (6 bases). CDR1 and CDR2 (germline): MNHEY, SMNVEV (reference sequence). This CDR3 region has 15 residues. The V and J ends lost 4 bases and 0 bases respectively, with 12 bases between them. CDR3 sequence: CASSSGQNMNTEAFF. The CDR3, as DNA: TGTGCCAGCAGTTCCGGACAGAACATGAACACTGAAGCTTTCTTT.

This clone was seen a few times. The chain is built from TRBV6-1 and TRBJ1-5, with TRBD1 matching over 8 bases. CDR3 size: 14 residues. Per the germline V gene, CDR1 is MNHNS and CDR2 is SASEGT. V gave up 10 bases and J gave up 1 base; unmatched junction bases: 6. CDR3 in amino acids: CATQTGASNQPQHF. The CDR3 bases are TGTGCCACCCAGACAGGGGCCAGCAATCAGCCCCAGCATTTT.

The chain employs TRBV18 and TRBJ1-2, with TRBD1 as a possible D gene (6 bases). Germline CDR1 KGHSH, CDR2 LQKENI. V shed 3 bases and J shed 7 bases, with 18 bases lying between them. This CDR3 comprises 15 residues. In DNA form, the CDR3 reads TGTGCCAGCTCACCTGGGCAGGGGATATCAGGTGGCTACACCTTC. This sequence encodes CASSPGQGISGGYTF.

V gene TRBV2 combines with J gene TRBJ1-4, with D possibly matching TRBD1 (6 bases). CDR1 and CDR2 from the germline V gene are SNHLY and FYNNEI. With 1 base removed from V and 6 bases from J, the gap between germline ends came to 15 bases. The CDR3 is made up of 16 amino acids. CDR3 residues: CASSEVVQGDDEKLFF. The CDR3 coding sequence is TGTGCCAGCAGTGAAGTTGTACAGGGAGACGATGAAAAACTGTTTTTT.

This clone came up a few times. This chain uses TRBV18 with TRBJ1-2, with 11 bases lining up with TRBD1. J was trimmed by 5 bases and V by 4 bases; bases with no gene match: 6. CDR3 length equals 15 residues. Germline V gene data show CDR1 as KGHSH and CDR2 as LQKENI. The CDR3 loop is CASSLPGQGEYGYTF. The CDR3 nucleotides are TGTGCCAGCTCACTTCCGGGACAGGGGGAGTATGGCTACACCTTC.

V gene TRBV2 combines with J gene TRBJ2-7, with D hard to call. Germline V gene lookup returns CDR1 SNHLY and CDR2 FYNNEI. Trimming shortened V by 5 bases and J by 0 bases, and 2 bases separated the two germline ends. The CDR3 has 11 residues. The CDR3 bases are TGTGCCAGCAGTCGCTCCTACGAGCAGTACTTC. Protein product: CASSRSYEQYF.

This clone was counted between two and nine times. The V and J genes are TRBV18 and TRBJ2-5; 11 nucleotides agree with TRBD2. The CDR3 is 15 residues long. The trim removed 4 bases at V and 3 bases at J, leaving 4 bases unmatched. In germline, CDR1 is KGHSH, CDR2 LQKENI. CDR3 residues: CASSLGTSGKETQYF. The CDR3 nucleotides read TGTGCCAGCTCACTAGGGACTAGCGGCAAAGAGACCCAGTACTTC.